This passage covers 12 T cell receptor beta chains from one sample sequenced in a study of shared clonotypes between healthy human individuals. Repertoires were generated with immunoSEQ multiplex PCR, while TCRdb's copy carries only in-frame clones and drops some. The sample includes around 2,000,000 clones, 90% to 95% of them seen just once. The sequencing input was naive CD4+ T cells sorted from blood. Sample subset: CD45RA+ positively selected. The receptor source for this set is a man aged 18 to 35 in good health.

This chain connects TRBV6-1 to TRBJ2-7, with D perhaps TRBD1 (5 bases). The germline CDR1 and CDR2 sequences are MNHNS and SASEGT. V shed 2 bases and J shed 6 bases, with 14 bases lying between them. This CDR3 is built from 14 residues. CDR3 DNA: TGTGCCAGCAGTGAAAACAGGATGGTATCCGAGCAGTACTTC. This translates into CASSENRMVSEQYF.

A few counts support this clone. This chain connects TRBV7-9 to TRBJ1-5, with no clear D. CDR1 is SEHNR and CDR2 is FQNEAQ in the germline V gene (reference sequence). Between the trimmed V and J ends, which lost 1 base and 7 bases, there was a span of 8 bases. This CDR3 region has 13 residues. The CDR3 sequence is CASSLETGQPQHF. The CDR3 bases are TGTGCCAGCAGCTTAGAAACTGGCCAGCCCCAGCATTTT.

To note about this clone: A much larger clone is a single base away; this may be a read error. The same CDR3 also results from other DNA sequences found in this sample. V gene TRBV11-2 combines with J gene TRBJ1-1; 7 bases fit TRBD1. The V gene's germline CDR1 is SGHAT and CDR2 FQNNGV. This CDR3 is built from 14 residues. Losses at the gene ends were 1 base for V and 1 base for J; bases not matched to a gene: 0. CDR3 sequence (DNA): TGTGCCAGCAGCTTAGGGACAGGGAACACTGAAGCTTTCTTT. It is translated as CASSLGTGNTEAFF.

The sample holds one count of this clone. The chain recombines TRBV7-2 with TRBJ2-7; D uncertain. V shed 5 bases and J shed 6 bases, with 8 bases lying between them. The CDR3 sequence is 11 residues long. Germline V gene lookup returns CDR1 SGHTA and CDR2 FQGNSA. The DNA for the CDR3 is TGTGCCAGCAGCCTACTACGCGAGCAGTACTTC. This encodes CASSLLREQYF.

The V call is TRBV9, the J call TRBJ2-5; TRBD2 matches 8 bases. This CDR3 is 15 amino acids long. The ends lost 0 bases at V and 3 bases at J; junction bases unmatched: 4. CDR1 and CDR2 from the germline V gene are SGDLS and YYNGEE. The CDR3 sequence: CASSVGIGREETQYF. The CDR3 DNA reads as TGTGCCAGCAGCGTAGGAATCGGGAGGGAAGAGACCCAGTACTTC.

V gene TRBV5-1 combines with J gene TRBJ1-2; D call uncertain. Germline V gene data show CDR1 as SGHRS and CDR2 as YFSETQ. Trimming left V 3 bases short and J 5 bases short, with 14 bases between. CDR3 length equals 14 residues. The CDR3 region is CASSSGGSPYGYTF. The CDR3 nucleotides read TGCGCCAGCAGCTCTGGTGGCTCTCCATATGGCTACACCTTC. The full variable domain, completed using reference TRBV5-1 and TRBJ1-2, is KAGVTQTPRYLIKTRGQQVTLSCSPISGHRSVSWYQQTPGQGLQFLFEYFSETQRNKGNFPGRFSGRQFSNSRSEMNVSTLELGDSALYLCASSSGGSPYGYTFGSGTRLTVV.

The chain is built from TRBV6-5 and TRBJ2-1, with a possible D match to TRBD1 (5 bases). The CDR3 is 11 residues long. V shed 7 bases and J shed 6 bases, with 7 bases lying between them. From germline, CDR1 is MNHEY and CDR2 SVGAGI. The CDR3: CASKGPNEQFF. The CDR3 DNA reads TGTGCCAGCAAGGGGCCCAATGAGCAGTTCTTC.

This chain uses TRBV7-9 with TRBJ2-2; no reliable D call. Trimming removed 1 base at V and 3 bases at J, with 9 bases between. CDR1 and CDR2 from the germline V gene are SEHNR and FQNEAQ (reference sequence). The length of the CDR3 is 15 residues. The CDR3 nucleotides are TGTGCCAGCAGCTTAGTAAGAGCCTACACCGGGGAGCTGTTTTTT. This sequence encodes CASSLVRAYTGELFF.

The genes are TRBV6-5 and TRBJ1-2; possible D gene TRBD1, 6 bases. This CDR3 region has 14 residues. V was cut by 7 bases and J by 4 bases, with 16 bases left in between. Germline values: CDR1 MNHEY, CDR2 SVGAGI. The CDR3 spells CASTPGERTYGYTF. In DNA form, the CDR3 reads TGTGCCAGCACCCCAGGGGAGCGAACCTATGGCTACACCTTC.

The chain combines TRBV11-2 with TRBJ2-3; D gene uncertain. This CDR3 is 14 amino acids long. Germline V lookup: CDR1 SGHAT, CDR2 FQNNGV. The V end was cut by 5 bases, the J end by 2 bases, with 11 bases between. CDR3 sequence (DNA): TGTGCCAGCAGCCCTAGATCCCACACAGATACGCAGTATTTT. This encodes CASSPRSHTDTQYF.

This sequence joins TRBV2 and TRBJ2-1; tentatively, D is TRBD1 (6 bases). CDR3 length equals 13 residues. Germline CDR1 is SNHLY and CDR2 is FYNNEI. Trimming took 7 bases from V and 8 from J, leaving 15 bases between them. CDR3 loop: CASKFDRWDEQFF. The CDR3 DNA follows: TGTGCCAGCAAGTTTGACAGGTGGGATGAGCAGTTCTTC.

CDR3 amino acids: CAWNRDSGNTIYF. The CDR3, as DNA: TGTGCCTGGAACAGAGACTCTGGAAACACCATATATTTT. The gene calls are TRBV30 and TRBJ1-3; D not certain. The CDR3 sequence is 13 residues long. Looked up from germline, CDR1 is GTSNPN and CDR2 is SVGIG (reference sequence). V was pared by 4 bases and J by 0 bases, with 7 bases between.